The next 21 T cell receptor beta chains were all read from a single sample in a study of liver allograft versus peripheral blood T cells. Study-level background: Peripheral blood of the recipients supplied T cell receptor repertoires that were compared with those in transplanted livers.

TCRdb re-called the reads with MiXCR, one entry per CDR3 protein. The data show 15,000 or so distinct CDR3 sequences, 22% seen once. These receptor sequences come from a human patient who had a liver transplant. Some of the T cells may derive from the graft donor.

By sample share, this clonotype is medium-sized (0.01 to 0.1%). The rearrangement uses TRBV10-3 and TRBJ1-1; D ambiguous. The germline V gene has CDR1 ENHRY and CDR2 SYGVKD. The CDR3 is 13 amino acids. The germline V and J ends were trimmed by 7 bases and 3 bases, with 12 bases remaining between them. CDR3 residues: CAITDAGYTEAFF. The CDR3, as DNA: TGTGCCATCACTGACGCAGGCTACACTGAAGCTTTCTTT.

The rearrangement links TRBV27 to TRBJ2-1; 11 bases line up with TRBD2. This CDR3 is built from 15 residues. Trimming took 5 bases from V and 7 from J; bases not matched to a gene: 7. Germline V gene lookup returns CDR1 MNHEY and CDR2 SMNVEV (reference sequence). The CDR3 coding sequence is TGTGCCAGCAGTGTCACTAGCGGGAGCAAAAATGAGCAGTTCTTC. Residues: CASSVTSGSKNEQFF.

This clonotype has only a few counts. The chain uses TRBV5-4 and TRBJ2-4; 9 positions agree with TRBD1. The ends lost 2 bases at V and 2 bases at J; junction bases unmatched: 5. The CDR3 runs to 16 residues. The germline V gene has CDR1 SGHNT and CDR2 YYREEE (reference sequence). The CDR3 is CASSFGTGNTKNIQYF. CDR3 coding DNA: TGTGCCAGCAGCTTCGGGACAGGGAATACCAAAAACATTCAGTACTTC.

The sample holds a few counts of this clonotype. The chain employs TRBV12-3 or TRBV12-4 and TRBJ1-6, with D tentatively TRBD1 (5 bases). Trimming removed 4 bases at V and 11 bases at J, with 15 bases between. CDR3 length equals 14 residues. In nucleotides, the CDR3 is TGTGCCAGCAGTTCCCGGGACTGGAGTACACCCCTCCACTTT. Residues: CASSSRDWSTPLHF.

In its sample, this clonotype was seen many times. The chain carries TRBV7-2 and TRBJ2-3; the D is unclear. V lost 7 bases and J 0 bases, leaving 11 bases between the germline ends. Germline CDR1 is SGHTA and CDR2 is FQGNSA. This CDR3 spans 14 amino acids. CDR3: CASTTASSTDTQYF. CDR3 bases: TGTGCCAGCACGACTGCTTCTAGCACAGATACGCAGTATTTT. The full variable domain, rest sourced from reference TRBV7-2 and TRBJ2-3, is GAGVSQSPSNKVTEKGKDVELRCDPISGHTALYWYRQSLGQGLEFLIYFQGNSAPDKSGLPSDRFSAERTGGSVSTLTIQRTQQEDSAVYLCASTTASSTDTQYFGPGTRLTVL.

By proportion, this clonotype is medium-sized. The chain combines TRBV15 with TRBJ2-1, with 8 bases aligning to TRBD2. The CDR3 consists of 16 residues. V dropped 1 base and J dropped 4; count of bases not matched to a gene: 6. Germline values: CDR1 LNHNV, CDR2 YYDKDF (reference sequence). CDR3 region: CATSRAAGGSYNEQFF. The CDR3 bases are TGTGCCACCAGCAGAGCGGCGGGGGGCTCTTACAATGAGCAGTTCTTC.

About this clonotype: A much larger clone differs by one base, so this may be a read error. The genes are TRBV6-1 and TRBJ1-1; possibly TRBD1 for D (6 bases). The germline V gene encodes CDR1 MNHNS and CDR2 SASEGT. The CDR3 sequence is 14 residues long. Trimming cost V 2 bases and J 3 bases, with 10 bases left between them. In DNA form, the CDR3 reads TGTGCCAGCAGTGAACCAGGGGCTGACACTGAAGCTTTCTTT. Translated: CASSEPGADTEAFF.

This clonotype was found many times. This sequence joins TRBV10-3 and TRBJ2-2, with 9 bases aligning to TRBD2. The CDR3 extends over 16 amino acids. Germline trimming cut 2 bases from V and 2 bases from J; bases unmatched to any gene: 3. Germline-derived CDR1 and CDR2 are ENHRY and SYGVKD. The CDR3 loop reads CAISEGLAGNTGELFF. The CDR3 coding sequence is TGTGCCATCAGTGAGGGGCTAGCGGGAAACACCGGGGAGCTGTTTTTT.

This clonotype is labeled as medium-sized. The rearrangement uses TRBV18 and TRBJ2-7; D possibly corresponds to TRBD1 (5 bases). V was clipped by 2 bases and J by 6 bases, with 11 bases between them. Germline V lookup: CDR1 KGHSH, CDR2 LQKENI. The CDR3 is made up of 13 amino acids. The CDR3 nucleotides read TGTGCCAGCTCACCATTACAGGCCTCCGAGCAGTACTTC. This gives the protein CASSPLQASEQYF. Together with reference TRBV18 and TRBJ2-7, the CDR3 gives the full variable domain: NAGVMQNPRHLVRRRGQEARLRCSPMKGHSHVYWYRQLPEEGLKFMVYLQKENIIDESGMPKERFSAEFPKEGPSILRIQQVVRGDSAAYFCASSPLQASEQYFGPGTRLTVT.

CDR3 DNA sequence: TGTGCCAGCAGTCAGGGGTTCTCTGGAAACACCATATATTTT. Residues: CASSQGFSGNTIYF. The chain has TRBV6-5 and TRBJ1-3; D may be TRBD1 (6 bases). CDR1 and CDR2 (germline): MNHEY, SVGAGI. Trimming stripped 5 bases from V and 0 bases from J, with 8 bases between. The CDR3 loop spans 14 amino acids.

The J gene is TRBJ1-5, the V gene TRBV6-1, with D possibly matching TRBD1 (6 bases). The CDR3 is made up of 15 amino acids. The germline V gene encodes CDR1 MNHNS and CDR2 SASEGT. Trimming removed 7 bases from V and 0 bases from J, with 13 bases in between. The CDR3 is CASITGFYSNQPQHF. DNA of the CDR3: TGTGCCAGCATTACAGGGTTTTATAGCAATCAGCCCCAGCATTTT.

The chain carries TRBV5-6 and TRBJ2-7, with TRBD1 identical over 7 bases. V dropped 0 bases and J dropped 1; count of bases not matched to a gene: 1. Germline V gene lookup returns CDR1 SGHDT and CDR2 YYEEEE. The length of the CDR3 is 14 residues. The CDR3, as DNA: TGTGCCAGCAGCTTGGAGACAGGGTCCTACGAGCAGTACTTC. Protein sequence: CASSLETGSYEQYF.

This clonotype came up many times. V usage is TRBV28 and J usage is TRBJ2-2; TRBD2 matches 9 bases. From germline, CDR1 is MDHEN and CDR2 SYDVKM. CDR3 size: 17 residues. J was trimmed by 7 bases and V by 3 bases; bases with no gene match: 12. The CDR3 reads CASSFHLAGVSGGELFF. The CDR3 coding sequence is TGTGCCAGCAGTTTTCATTTAGCGGGGGTGAGCGGCGGGGAGCTGTTTTTT.

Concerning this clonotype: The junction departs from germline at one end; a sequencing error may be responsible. CDR3 bases: TGTGCCTGCAGTCCCGACAGCCCGACTAACTATGGCTACACCTTC. It yields the protein CACSPDSPTNYGYTF. J is TRBJ1-2 and V is TRBV28; weak D call: TRBD1 (5 bases). Germline loops: CDR1 MDHEN, CDR2 SYDVKM. The CDR3 length is 15 residues.

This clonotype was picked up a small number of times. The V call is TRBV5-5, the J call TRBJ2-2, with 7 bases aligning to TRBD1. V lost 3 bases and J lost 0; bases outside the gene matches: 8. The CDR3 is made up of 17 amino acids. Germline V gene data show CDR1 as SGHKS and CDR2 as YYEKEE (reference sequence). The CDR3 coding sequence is TGTGCCAGCAGCTCTCTAATAGACAGGGCGAACACCGGGGAGCTGTTTTTT. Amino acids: CASSSLIDRANTGELFF.

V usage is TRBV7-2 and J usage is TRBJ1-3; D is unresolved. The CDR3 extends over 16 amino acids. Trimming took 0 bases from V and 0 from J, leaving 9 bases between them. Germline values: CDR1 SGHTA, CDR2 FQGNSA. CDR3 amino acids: CASSLARPYSGNTIYF. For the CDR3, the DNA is TGTGCCAGCAGCTTAGCCCGGCCGTACTCTGGAAACACCATATATTTT.

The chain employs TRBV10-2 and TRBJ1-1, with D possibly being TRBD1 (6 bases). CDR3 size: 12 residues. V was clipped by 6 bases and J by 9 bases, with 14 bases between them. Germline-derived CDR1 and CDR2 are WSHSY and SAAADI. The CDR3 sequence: CASRPDRGQAFF. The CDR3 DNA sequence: TGCGCCAGCAGGCCCGATCGGGGGCAAGCTTTCTTT.

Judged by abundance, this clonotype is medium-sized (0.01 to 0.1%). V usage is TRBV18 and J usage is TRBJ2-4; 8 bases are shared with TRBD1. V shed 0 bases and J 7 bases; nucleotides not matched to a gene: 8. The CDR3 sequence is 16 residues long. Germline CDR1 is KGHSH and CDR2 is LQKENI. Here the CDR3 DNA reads TGTGCCAGCTCACCACCGTCCCGACAGGGGAAGAACATTCAGTACTTC. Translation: CASSPPSRQGKNIQYF.

CDR3 bases: TGTGCCAGCAGTTACGATAGGGCGAATCAGCCCCAGCATTTT. It specifies CASSYDRANQPQHF. The rearrangement links TRBV6-5 to TRBJ1-5, with D hard to call. CDR3 length: 14 amino acids. V gave up 2 bases and J gave up 4 bases, with 9 bases separating them. Germline V gives CDR1 MNHEY, CDR2 SVGAGI.

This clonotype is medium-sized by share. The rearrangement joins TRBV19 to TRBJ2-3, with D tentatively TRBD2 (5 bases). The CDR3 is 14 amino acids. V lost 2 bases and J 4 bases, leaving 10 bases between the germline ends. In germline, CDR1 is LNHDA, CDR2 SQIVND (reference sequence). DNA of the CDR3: TGTGCCAGTAGTATATCATCCGGGGCAGATACGCAGTATTTT. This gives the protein CASSISSGADTQYF.

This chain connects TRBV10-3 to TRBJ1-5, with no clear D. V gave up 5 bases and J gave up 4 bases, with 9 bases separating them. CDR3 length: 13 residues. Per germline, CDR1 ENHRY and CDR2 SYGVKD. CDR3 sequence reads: CAISIADNQPQHF. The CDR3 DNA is TGTGCCATCAGTATCGCCGATAATCAGCCCCAGCATTTT.